A single sample is the source of the 23 T cell receptor beta chains below, sequenced in a study of T-cell reconstitution after alpha-beta-depleted transplantation in children. Unique molecular identifiers were incorporated when the TCRbeta library was constructed. A single record per CDR3 protein comes from TCRdb applying MiXCR to the PCR reads. The data contain roughly 500,000 distinct CDR3 sequences, approximately 13% of them singletons. The sample consisted of PBMCs from the stem cell graft donor, taken from the stem cell graft. These receptors all come from a human donor who donated a stem cell graft to a child with combined immunodeficiency.

The chain couples TRBV6-5 to TRBJ2-1; 12 bases align to TRBD2. CDR3 length: 19 amino acids. V lost 2 bases, J lost 0 bases, and 8 bases stayed unmatched. Per the germline V gene, CDR1 is MNHEY and CDR2 is SVGAGI. CDR3 DNA sequence: TGTGCCAGCAGTTACGTAGGGACTAGCGGGCCTAGCTCCTACAATGAGCAGTTCTTC. The encoded protein is CASSYVGTSGPSSYNEQFF.

There are many counts of this clonotype. V usage is TRBV7-9 and J usage is TRBJ2-3; the match to TRBD1 covers 7 bases. The germline gives CDR1 SEHNR, CDR2 FQNEAQ (reference sequence). CDR3 length: 15 amino acids. Trimming at V came to 4 bases and at J to 5 bases, leaving 9 bases not matched to a gene. The CDR3 region is CASSSRGQLGDTQYF. The CDR3 region has the DNA TGTGCCAGCAGCTCCCGGGGACAGCTTGGAGATACGCAGTATTTT.

The chain is built from TRBV6-2 or TRBV6-3 and TRBJ1-5; the match to TRBD1 covers 9 bases. Germline values: CDR1 MNHEY, CDR2 SVGEGT. Trimming cost V 2 bases and J 7 bases; bases outside gene matches: 9. This CDR3 is built from 16 residues. CDR3: CASSYDRGVARQPQHF. The DNA for the CDR3 is TGTGCCAGCAGTTACGACAGGGGGGTGGCGCGACAGCCCCAGCATTTT.

This clonotype has at least ten counts. CDR3 sequence: CASSQALLIEQFF. The DNA for the CDR3 is TGCGCCAGCAGCCAAGCGCTCCTCATTGAGCAGTTCTTC. The chain is built from TRBV4-3 and TRBJ2-1; no definite D call. The CDR3 is made up of 13 amino acids. Trimming cost V 1 base and J 9 bases, with 10 bases left between them. CDR1 is LGHNA and CDR2 is YSLEER in the germline V gene.

The chain couples TRBV7-8 to TRBJ2-1; D is perhaps TRBD1 (5 bases). Trimming stripped 3 bases from V and 5 bases from J, with 11 bases between. Germline loops: CDR1 SGHVS, CDR2 FQNEAQ. The CDR3 spans 14 residues. The CDR3 here is CASSFLVTDNEQFF. The CDR3, as DNA: TGTGCCAGCAGCTTCCTTGTGACAGACAATGAGCAGTTCTTC.

V usage is TRBV11-2 and J usage is TRBJ2-5; 10 nucleotides agree with TRBD2. Per the germline V gene, CDR1 is SGHAT and CDR2 is FQNNGV. Trimming removed 5 bases from V and 5 bases from J; junction bases left unmatched: 11. The CDR3 sequence is 16 residues long. CDR3 in amino acids: CASSHLIAGGRETQYF. The CDR3 DNA is TGTGCCAGCAGCCACCTAATAGCGGGGGGTCGCGAGACCCAGTACTTC.

This clonotype has just a few counts. This rearrangement joins TRBV6-1 to TRBJ2-7, with TRBD1 matching 8 bases. The CDR3 consists of 15 residues. Germline lookup yields CDR1 MNHNS and CDR2 SASEGT. The V segment lost 8 bases and the J segment 0 bases; nucleotides outside the gene matches: 9. CDR3 sequence: CASQPPGQASYEQYF. CDR3 sequence (DNA): TGTGCCAGCCAACCCCCGGGACAGGCCTCCTACGAGCAGTACTTC.

The chain carries TRBV6-5 and TRBJ2-7; D gene unclear. The CDR3 sequence is 11 residues long. Germline values: CDR1 MNHEY, CDR2 SVGAGI. The germline V and J ends were trimmed by 10 bases and 1 base, with 8 bases remaining between them. CDR3 in amino acids: CATTASYEQYF. CDR3 DNA: TGTGCCACAACAGCGTCCTACGAGCAGTACTTC.

The chain employs TRBV6-2 or TRBV6-3 and TRBJ2-7, with 7 bases aligning to TRBD2. The CDR3 spans 15 residues. CDR1 is MNHEY and CDR2 is SVGEGT in the germline V gene. V lost 0 bases and J lost 2; bases outside the gene matches: 4. CDR3 nucleotides: TGTGCCAGCAGTTACTCCTTGGCGGGAGCCTACGAGCAGTACTTC. As protein: CASSYSLAGAYEQYF.

This clonotype was picked up a small number of times. The chain links TRBV4-2 to TRBJ2-2; maybe TRBD1 (6 bases). Germline CDR1 and CDR2: LGHNA and YNFKEQ. CDR3 length: 15 residues. V lost 0 bases to trimming and J lost 5 bases, with 10 bases between them. In nucleotides, the CDR3 is TGTGCCAGCAGCCAAGAACAGGGCGGTACCGGGGAGCTGTTTTTT. The encoded protein is CASSQEQGGTGELFF.

The chain joins TRBV7-2 to TRBJ1-2; perhaps TRBD1 as D (6 bases). The V gene's germline CDR1 is SGHTA and CDR2 FQGNSA. The length of the CDR3 is 15 residues. V was clipped by 2 bases and J by 5 bases, with 15 bases between them. CDR3 residues: CASSLLGGEGYGYTF. CDR3 nucleotide sequence: TGTGCCAGCAGCTTATTGGGGGGCGAAGGTTATGGCTACACCTTC.

The chain has TRBV7-9 and TRBJ1-3; 7 positions match TRBD1. V gave up 2 bases and J gave up 0 bases; unmatched junction bases: 7. The CDR3 spans 17 residues. Germline values: CDR1 SEHNR, CDR2 FQNEAQ (reference sequence). The CDR3 spells CASSLSDRTLSGNTIYF. The DNA of the CDR3 is TGTGCCAGCAGCTTATCGGACAGGACCCTCTCTGGAAACACCATATATTTT.

This clonotype was counted ten times or more. V gene TRBV21-1 combines with J gene TRBJ2-3; the table's D gene call, TRBD1, was not cross checked with the DNA. TRBV21-1 is flagged as a pseudogene. CDR3 length: 15 residues. The CDR3 region is CASSNGTASTDTQYF. CDR3 nucleotides: TGTGCCAGCAGCAATGGGACGGCGAGCACAGATACGCAGTATTTT.

This chain connects TRBV6-1 to TRBJ1-1; D is unclear. Germline V gene data show CDR1 as MNHNS and CDR2 as SASEGT. The CDR3 loop spans 14 amino acids. V was shortened by 7 bases and J by 0 bases, with 12 bases between the two germline ends. The CDR3 spells CASTDPGLNTEAFF. The CDR3 DNA follows: TGTGCCAGCACCGACCCCGGGCTGAACACTGAAGCTTTCTTT.

This clonotype was recorded a few times. The rearrangement uses TRBV18 and TRBJ2-5; D is possibly TRBD1 (6 bases). V dropped 0 bases and J dropped 5 bases, with 13 bases sitting between them. This CDR3 has 15 residues. The V gene's germline CDR1 is KGHSH and CDR2 LQKENI. The CDR3 spells CASSPPQGPGETQYF. DNA of the CDR3: TGTGCCAGCTCACCACCGCAGGGGCCAGGGGAGACCCAGTACTTC.

A word on this clonotype: A much larger clone lies one base from this, so it may be a read error. The CDR3 sequence is CASSDRTSHEQYF. The CDR3 nucleotides read TGTGCCAGCTCCGACAGGACCTCCCACGAGCAGTACTTC. This chain links TRBV9 with TRBJ2-7, with D perhaps TRBD1 (6 bases). The CDR3 is 13 amino acids. Germline V gives CDR1 SGDLS, CDR2 YYNGEE.

This clonotype showed up just a few times. This chain connects TRBV7-8 to TRBJ1-2; TRBD1 matches at 7 bases. Germline trimming cut 5 bases from V and 5 bases from J; bases unmatched to any gene: 8. CDR1 SGHVS and CDR2 FQNEAQ come from the germline V gene. The CDR3 is 14 residues long. The CDR3 is CASSPGTAFYGYTF. Written as DNA, the CDR3 is TGTGCCAGCAGCCCCGGGACAGCCTTTTATGGCTACACCTTC.

This clonotype was counted between two and nine times. The chain combines TRBV12-3 or TRBV12-4 with TRBJ1-2; the D gene is possibly TRBD1 (5 bases). This CDR3 has 12 residues. V lost 1 base and J 12 bases, leaving 12 bases between the germline ends. CDR3 DNA: TGTGCCAGCAGTTTAGAGGGGTCAACGAACACCTTC. It yields the protein CASSLEGSTNTF.

The chain has TRBV20-1 and TRBJ2-1; D may be TRBD2 (5 bases). The CDR3 spans 15 residues. CDR1 is DFQATT, CDR2 SNEGSKA, per germline (reference sequence). V shed 5 bases and J shed 0 bases, with 14 bases lying between them. In nucleotides, the CDR3 is TGCAGTGCTCTGACTGACACTAGCTCCTACAATGAGCAGTTCTTC. It translates to CSALTDTSSYNEQFF.

Many counts were recorded for this clonotype. The V gene is TRBV5-6, the J gene TRBJ2-2; possible D gene TRBD1, 5 bases. CDR3 length: 15 residues. V lost 1 base, J lost 4 bases, and 11 bases lay in between. Germline CDR1 SGHDT, CDR2 YYEEEE. The CDR3 DNA reads TGTGCCAGCAGCTTGTCGGGCAGGGTCACCGGGGAGCTGTTTTTT. Translated: CASSLSGRVTGELFF.

CDR3 bases: TGCAGTGCCTCCGGGACTACCACCTACGAGCAGTACTTC. Translated: CSASGTTTYEQYF. J is TRBJ2-7 and V is TRBV20-1; 7 positions match TRBD2. The CDR3 sequence is 13 residues long. CDR1 and CDR2 (germline): DFQATT, SNEGSKA (reference sequence). Trimming at V came to 6 bases and at J to 2 bases, leaving 7 bases not matched to a gene.

The rearrangement uses TRBV20-1 and TRBJ2-7, with D perhaps matching TRBD2 (6 bases). The V gene's germline CDR1 is DFQATT and CDR2 SNEGSKA (reference sequence). The CDR3 is 14 residues long. The V and J ends lost 3 bases and 1 base respectively, with 13 bases between them. Here the CDR3 DNA reads TGCAGTGCTAGTACAGGACTAAAATCCTACGAGCAGTACTTC. Translation gives CSASTGLKSYEQYF.

This clonotype is classed as medium-sized (0.01 to 0.1%). In nucleotides, the CDR3 is TGCAGCGTTGAAACAGGGGGCTCGGGCAATCAGCCCCAGCATTTT. It encodes CSVETGGSGNQPQHF. The chain is built from TRBV29-1 and TRBJ1-5, with 9 bases that match TRBD1. CDR3 length equals 15 residues. CDR1 is SQVTM, CDR2 ANQGSEA, per germline. Trimming at V came to 2 bases and at J to 2 bases, leaving 4 bases not matched to a gene.